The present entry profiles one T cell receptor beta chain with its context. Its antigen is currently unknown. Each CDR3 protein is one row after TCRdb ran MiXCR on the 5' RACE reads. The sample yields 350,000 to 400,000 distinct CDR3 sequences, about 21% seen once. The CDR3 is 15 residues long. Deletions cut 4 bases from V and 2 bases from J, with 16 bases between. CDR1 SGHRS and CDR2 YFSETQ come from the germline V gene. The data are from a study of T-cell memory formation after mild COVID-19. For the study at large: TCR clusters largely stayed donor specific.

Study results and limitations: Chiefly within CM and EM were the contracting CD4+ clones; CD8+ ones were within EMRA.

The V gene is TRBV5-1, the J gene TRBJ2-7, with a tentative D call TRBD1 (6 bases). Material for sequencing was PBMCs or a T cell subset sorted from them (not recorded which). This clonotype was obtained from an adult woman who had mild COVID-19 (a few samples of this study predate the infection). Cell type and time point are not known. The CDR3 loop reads CASSIYPGQPYEQYF. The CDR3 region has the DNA TGCGCCAGCAGCATATACCCGGGACAACCCTACGAGCAGTACTTC.